This T cell receptor beta chain was identified during a study of post-analysis software for immune sequencing data. About the research overall: There were relapsing-remitting, secondary progressive and progressive-relapsing multiple sclerosis among the disease courses included.

Study-level findings and limits: By F measure, strong co-clustering occurred among samples prepared in the same batch. Significantly lower normalized Chao1 diversity was found in patients with multiple sclerosis relative to controls.

On this clonotype: What it recognizes is unknown.

Unique molecular identifiers were present in the TCR beta cDNA libraries. The authors obtained roughly 500,000 cDNA molecules from roughly 1 to 10 million T cells. TCRdb used MiXCR to reprocess the PCR reads, holding one entry per CDR3 protein. Among approximately 660,000 distinct CDR3 sequences listed, roughly three fifths were seen once. The source material was blood. This sequence was found in a girl aged 2-9 years with multiple sclerosis.

The chain's CDR3 is CAPMIRANEQFF. The CDR3 bases are TGTGCCCCGATGATTAGGGCCAATGAGCAGTTCTTC. V usage is TRBV24-1 and J usage is TRBJ2-1; D unclear. CDR3 length: 12 residues. With 12 bases removed from V and 6 bases from J, the gap between germline ends came to 14 bases. The germline gives CDR1 KGHDR, CDR2 SFDVKD.